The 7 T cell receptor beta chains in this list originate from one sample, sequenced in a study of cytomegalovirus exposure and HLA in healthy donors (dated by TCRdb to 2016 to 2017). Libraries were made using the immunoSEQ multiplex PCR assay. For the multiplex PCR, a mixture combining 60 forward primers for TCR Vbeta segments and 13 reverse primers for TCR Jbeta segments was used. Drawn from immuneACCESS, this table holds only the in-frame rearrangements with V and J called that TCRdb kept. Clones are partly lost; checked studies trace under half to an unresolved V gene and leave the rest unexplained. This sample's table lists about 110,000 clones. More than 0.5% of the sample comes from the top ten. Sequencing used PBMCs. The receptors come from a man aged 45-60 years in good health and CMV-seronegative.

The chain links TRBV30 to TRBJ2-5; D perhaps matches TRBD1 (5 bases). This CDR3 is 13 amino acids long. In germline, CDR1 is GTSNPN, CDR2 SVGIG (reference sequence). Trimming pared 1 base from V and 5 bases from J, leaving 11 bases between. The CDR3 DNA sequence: TGTGCCTGGAGTGGCCTCAGGGCGGAGACCCAGTACTTC. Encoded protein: CAWSGLRAETQYF. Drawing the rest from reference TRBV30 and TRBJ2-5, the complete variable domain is SQTIHQWPATLVQPVGSPLSLECTVEGTSNPNLYWYRQAAGRGLQLLFYSVGIGQISSEVPQNLSASRPQDRQFILSSKKLLLSDSGFYLCAWSGLRAETQYFGPGTRLLVL.

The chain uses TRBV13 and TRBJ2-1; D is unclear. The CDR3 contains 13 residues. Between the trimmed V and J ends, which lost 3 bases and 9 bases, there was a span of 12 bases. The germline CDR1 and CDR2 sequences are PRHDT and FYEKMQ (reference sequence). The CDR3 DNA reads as TGTGCCAGCAGCTTGTCGGTAGATTTTGAGCAGTTCTTC. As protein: CASSLSVDFEQFF.

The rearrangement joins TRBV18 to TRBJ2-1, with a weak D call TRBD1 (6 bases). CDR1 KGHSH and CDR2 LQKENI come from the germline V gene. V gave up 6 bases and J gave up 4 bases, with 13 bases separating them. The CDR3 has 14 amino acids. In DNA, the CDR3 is TGTGCCAGCTCCAGGGACACTCTTTACAATGAGCAGTTCTTC. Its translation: CASSRDTLYNEQFF. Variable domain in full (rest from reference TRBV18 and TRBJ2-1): NAGVMQNPRHLVRRRGQEARLRCSPMKGHSHVYWYRQLPEEGLKFMVYLQKENIIDESGMPKERFSAEFPKEGPSILRIQQVVRGDSAAYFCASSRDTLYNEQFFGPGTRLTVL.

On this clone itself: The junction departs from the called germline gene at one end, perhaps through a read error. The CDR3 here is CASSVAPSGGRAGELFF. In DNA, the CDR3 is TGTGCCAGCAGCGTAGCCCCGTCGGGTGGGAGGGCCGGGGAGCTGTTTTTT. The chain carries TRBV7-2 and TRBJ2-2; 7 nucleotides match TRBD2. CDR1 SGHTA and CDR2 FQGNSA come from the germline V gene. The CDR3 is 17 residues long. Combining the CDR3 with reference TRBV7-2 and TRBJ2-2 gives the whole variable domain GAGVSQSPSNKVTEKGKDVELRCDPISGHTALYWYRQSLGQGLEFLIYFQGNSAPDKSGLPSDRFSAERTGGSVSTLTIQRTQQEDSAVYLCASSVAPSGGRAGELFFGEGSRLTVL.

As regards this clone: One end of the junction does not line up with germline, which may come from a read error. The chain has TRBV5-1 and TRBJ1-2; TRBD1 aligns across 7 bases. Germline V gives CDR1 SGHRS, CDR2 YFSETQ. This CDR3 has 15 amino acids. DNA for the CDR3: TGCGCCAGCAGCCGGGCCGGGGAAGGGGGCTATGGCTACCCCTTC. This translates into CASSRAGEGGYGYPF.

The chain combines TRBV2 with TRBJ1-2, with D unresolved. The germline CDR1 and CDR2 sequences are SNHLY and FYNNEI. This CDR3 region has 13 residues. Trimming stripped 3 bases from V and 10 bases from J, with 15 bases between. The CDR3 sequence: CASSDGLRTVYTF. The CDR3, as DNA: TGTGCCAGCAGTGACGGGCTCCGGACTGTCTACACCTTC.

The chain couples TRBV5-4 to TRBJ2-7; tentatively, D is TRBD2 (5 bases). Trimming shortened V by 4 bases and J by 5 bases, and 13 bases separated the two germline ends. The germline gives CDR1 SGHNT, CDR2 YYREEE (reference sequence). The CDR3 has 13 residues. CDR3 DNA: TGTGCCAGCAGCCGTGAGGGTGCCCACGAGCAGTACTTC. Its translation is CASSREGAHEQYF. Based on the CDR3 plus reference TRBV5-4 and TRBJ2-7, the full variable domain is ETGVTQSPTHLIKTRGQQVTLRCSSQSGHNTVSWYQQALGQGPQFIFQYYREEENGRGNFPPRFSGLQFPNYSSELNVNALELDDSALYLCASSREGAHEQYFGPGTRLTVT.